This entry lists 21 T cell receptor beta chains sequenced from one sample in a study of blood T cell repertoires in COVID-19. Only in-frame clones appear in the TCRdb table, and some are missing; sequencing was by immunoSEQ multiplex PCR. The sample lists about 270,000 clones, more than 80% occurring once. The specimen was PBMCs or T cells enriched from blood (not recorded which). These receptors were collected from a woman aged 18-29 years who had recovered from COVID-19.

The chain carries TRBV27 and TRBJ2-7; 8 bases fit TRBD2. The length of the CDR3 is 18 residues. With V trimmed by 1 base and J by 1 base, 12 bases remained unmatched. CDR1 and CDR2 (germline): MNHEY, SMNVEV (reference sequence). This chain's CDR3 is CASSLLGSGGDPSYEQYF. The CDR3 coding sequence is TGTGCCAGCAGTTTATTAGGATCGGGGGGGGATCCATCCTACGAGCAGTACTTC.

This chain uses TRBV10-3 with TRBJ1-1; possible D gene TRBD1, 6 bases. The germline V gene has CDR1 ENHRY and CDR2 SYGVKD. Trimming removed 3 bases from V and 8 bases from J, with 7 bases in between. This CDR3 contains 11 residues. In nucleotides, the CDR3 is TGTGCCATCAGTGACAGGGGCGAAGCTTTCTTT. This gives the protein CAISDRGEAFF.

CDR3 sequence (DNA): TGTGCCACCGAGGGCGGGATCACTGAAGCTTTCTTT. It translates to CATEGGITEAFF. This chain joins TRBV28 and TRBJ1-1; D not certain. V was clipped by 10 bases and J by 4 bases, with 13 bases between them. CDR1 and CDR2 (germline): MDHEN, SYDVKM. CDR3 length equals 12 residues.

The chain combines TRBV12-3 or TRBV12-4 with TRBJ1-4; no clear D. The CDR3 is 13 amino acids. V lost 2 bases and J 7 bases, leaving 8 bases between the germline ends. In DNA form, the CDR3 reads TGTGCCAGCAGTTTAATTGACTTTGAAAAACTGTTTTTT. It specifies CASSLIDFEKLFF.

The CDR3 protein is CASSFGSSTGSTQPQHF. CDR3 coding DNA: TGCGCCAGCAGCTTTGGATCGAGTACAGGGAGCACCCAGCCCCAGCATTTT. V and J are TRBV5-1 and TRBJ1-5; the D gene is possibly TRBD1 (6 bases). V lost 2 bases and J lost 7, with 22 bases in between. The CDR3 is 17 residues long. Looked up from germline, CDR1 is SGHRS and CDR2 is YFSETQ.

CDR3 bases: TGTGCCAGCAGCCTCAGCCCCGGGGGAGAGTACGAGCAGTACTTC. It codes for CASSLSPGGEYEQYF. The chain combines TRBV4-2 with TRBJ2-7, with a weak D call TRBD2 (6 bases). The germline gives CDR1 LGHNA, CDR2 YNFKEQ. The V end lost 4 bases, the J end lost 4 bases, and 17 bases lay between the germline ends. This CDR3 contains 15 residues.

The chain employs TRBV25-1 and TRBJ1-6, with a tentative D call TRBD1 (5 bases). Germline assignment: CDR1 MGHDK and CDR2 SYGVNS. V was shortened by 8 bases and J by 9 bases, with 17 bases between the two germline ends. The CDR3 spans 14 residues. The CDR3 DNA reads TGTGCCAGCCTCGACTACGGGGGGAGTTCACCCCTCCACTTT. Translation: CASLDYGGSSPLHF.

The chain employs TRBV27 and TRBJ1-2, with 9 bases lining up with TRBD1. This CDR3 region has 15 residues. The V and J ends lost 4 bases and 2 bases, in that order; junction bases with no gene match: 5. From germline, CDR1 is MNHEY and CDR2 SMNVEV (reference sequence). For the CDR3, the DNA is TGTGCCAGCAGTTCGTGGACAGGGGAGAACTATGGCTACACCTTC. This encodes CASSSWTGENYGYTF.

J is TRBJ1-1 and V is TRBV7-6; 9 bases agree with TRBD1. J lost 1 base, V lost 1 base, and 4 bases had no gene match. CDR1 and CDR2 (germline): SGHVS, FNYEAQ. CDR3 length: 16 amino acids. The CDR3 region is CASSLGQGVSNTEAFF. The CDR3 DNA reads as TGTGCCAGCAGCTTAGGACAGGGGGTTTCGAACACTGAAGCTTTCTTT.

The chain uses TRBV6-1 and TRBJ1-5; unclear D gene. Germline V gives CDR1 MNHNS, CDR2 SASEGT. The CDR3 totals 15 residues. V shed 1 base and J shed 4 bases, with 11 bases lying between them. The CDR3: CASSEGAVANQPQHF. The CDR3 DNA follows: TGTGCCAGCAGTGAAGGGGCCGTGGCAAATCAGCCCCAGCATTTT.

The chain combines TRBV20-1 with TRBJ1-1; D perhaps matches TRBD1 (5 bases). CDR3 length: 11 amino acids. Trimming took 6 bases from V and 5 from J, leaving 10 bases between them. Germline CDR1 reads DFQATT; CDR2 reads SNEGSKA (reference sequence). In DNA, the CDR3 is TGCAGTGCCAACCAGGGTACTGAAGCTTTCTTT. Its translation: CSANQGTEAFF.

The CDR3 reads CASSVAAGVHYGYTF. CDR3 sequence (DNA): TGTGCCAGCAGCGTAGCCGCAGGGGTACACTATGGCTACACCTTC. The chain carries TRBV9 and TRBJ1-2, with D possibly matching TRBD1 (6 bases). Trimming removed 0 bases at V and 3 bases at J, with 12 bases between. Germline lookup yields CDR1 SGDLS and CDR2 YYNGEE. The CDR3 extends over 15 amino acids.

This chain connects TRBV5-5 to TRBJ2-7, with a possible D match to TRBD1 (5 bases). V lost 4 bases to trimming and J lost 0 bases, with 17 bases between them. This CDR3 has 16 amino acids. Germline V CDR1 and CDR2: SGHKS, YYEKEE (reference sequence). The CDR3 region is CASSRGGAYNSYEQYF. For the CDR3, the DNA is TGTGCCAGCAGCCGCGGTGGGGCTTATAACTCCTACGAGCAGTACTTC.

The V and J genes are TRBV13 and TRBJ1-2; D gene ambiguous. V gave up 0 bases and J gave up 1 base, with 9 bases separating them. Germline V lookup: CDR1 PRHDT, CDR2 FYEKMQ (reference sequence). The CDR3 runs 15 residues. The CDR3 protein is CASSLGSGLNYGYTF. DNA of the CDR3: TGTGCCAGCAGCTTAGGGTCAGGCCTTAACTATGGCTACACCTTC.

This sequence joins TRBV10-3 and TRBJ1-6; D might be TRBD1 (6 bases). The V gene's germline CDR1 is ENHRY and CDR2 SYGVKD. The V end lost 6 bases, the J end lost 0 bases, and 9 bases lay between the germline ends. The CDR3 has 15 amino acids. In nucleotides, the CDR3 is TGTGCCATCAGAAACAGGGACTCCTATAATTCACCCCTCCACTTT. Protein product: CAIRNRDSYNSPLHF.

V is TRBV7-3 and J is TRBJ2-2; D unclear. V lost 1 base to trimming and J lost 5 bases, with 8 bases between them. Germline V gene sequence: CDR1 SGHTA, CDR2 FQGTGA. The CDR3 covers 14 residues. CDR3 nucleotides: TGTGCCAGCAGCTTAAGCGACGGGACCGGGGAGCTGTTTTTT. Translating it yields CASSLSDGTGELFF.

J is TRBJ2-2 and V is TRBV7-9, with 7 nucleotides matching TRBD1. The CDR3 loop spans 15 amino acids. CDR1 SEHNR and CDR2 FQNEAQ come from the germline V gene (reference sequence). V lost 5 bases and J lost 2; bases outside the gene matches: 5. CDR3 region: CASSVGTVNTGELFF. CDR3 coding DNA: TGTGCCAGCAGCGTCGGGACAGTTAACACCGGGGAGCTGTTTTTT.

In DNA form, the CDR3 reads TGTGCCACCAGTGATTGGCAGGGCTCCTACAATGAGCAGTTCTTC. The encoded protein is CATSDWQGSYNEQFF. The genes are TRBV24-1 and TRBJ2-1; weak D call: TRBD1 (5 bases). CDR3 length equals 15 residues. Trimming removed 2 bases at V and 0 bases at J, with 7 bases between. From germline, CDR1 is KGHDR and CDR2 SFDVKD.

This clone was counted many times. This rearrangement joins TRBV28 to TRBJ1-1; 7 nucleotides line up with TRBD1. There are 14 residues in the CDR3. Looked up from germline, CDR1 is MDHEN and CDR2 is SYDVKM. The junction had 10 bases not matched to a gene; V was cut back by 7 bases and J by 5 bases. The CDR3 spells CASTGQADRTEAFF. The CDR3 region has the DNA TGTGCCAGCACCGGACAGGCGGATAGGACTGAAGCTTTCTTT.

This clone appeared a single time. J is TRBJ1-1 and V is TRBV7-3; the match to TRBD1 covers 9 bases. This CDR3 spans 15 amino acids. The junction had 9 bases not matched to a gene; V was cut back by 5 bases and J by 5 bases. The germline V gene has CDR1 SGHTA and CDR2 FQGTGA. The CDR3 reads CASSERDRDPTEAFF. DNA of the CDR3: TGTGCCAGCAGCGAACGGGACAGGGACCCGACTGAAGCTTTCTTT.

V is TRBV15 and J is TRBJ2-3; possible D gene TRBD2, 7 bases. Germline CDR1 reads LNHNV; CDR2 reads YYDKDF (reference sequence). The CDR3 is 16 residues long. V gave up 0 bases and J gave up 2 bases, with 12 bases separating them. The CDR3 DNA reads as TGTGCCACCAGCAGAGACGCGGGGGCCTACACAGATACGCAGTATTTT. Residues: CATSRDAGAYTDTQYF.